This T cell receptor (beta chain) was identified in a study of vaccination effects on CD4 cells after COVID-19. Study-wide points: Pronounced clonal contraction occurred in clones induced by infection and by vaccine late after vaccination.

Produced via immunoSEQ multiplex PCR; TCRdb's table is partial and in-frame only. The sample consists of about 64,000 clones, around 80% of them appearing once. In regard to this clone: Its antigen is currently unknown.

The V end was cut by 6 bases, the J end by 5 bases, with 15 bases between. This CDR3 has 14 residues. Per germline, CDR1 MNHEY and CDR2 SVGAGI. Before sequencing, viral peptide pools were used by the ViraFEST assay to expand antigen-specific CD4+ T cells. Between days 10 and 11 of culture, CD4+ T cells were separated out. Each person got two doses of an mRNA SARS-CoV-2 vaccine, BNT162b2 or mRNA-1273. The input for sequencing was CD4+ T cells from PBMCs cultured with HCoV-OC43 spike peptides, taken after COVID-19 vaccination. As for subset: HCoV-OC43 spike overlapping peptide pool stimulation. V usage is TRBV6-5 and J usage is TRBJ2-3, with a possible D match to TRBD2 (5 bases). The sequence was obtained from a human donor who received a COVID-19 vaccine. CDR3 in DNA: TGTGCCAGCAGCCTAGCCGATCGGGGAGATACGCAGTATTTT. The encoded protein is CASSLADRGDTQYF.